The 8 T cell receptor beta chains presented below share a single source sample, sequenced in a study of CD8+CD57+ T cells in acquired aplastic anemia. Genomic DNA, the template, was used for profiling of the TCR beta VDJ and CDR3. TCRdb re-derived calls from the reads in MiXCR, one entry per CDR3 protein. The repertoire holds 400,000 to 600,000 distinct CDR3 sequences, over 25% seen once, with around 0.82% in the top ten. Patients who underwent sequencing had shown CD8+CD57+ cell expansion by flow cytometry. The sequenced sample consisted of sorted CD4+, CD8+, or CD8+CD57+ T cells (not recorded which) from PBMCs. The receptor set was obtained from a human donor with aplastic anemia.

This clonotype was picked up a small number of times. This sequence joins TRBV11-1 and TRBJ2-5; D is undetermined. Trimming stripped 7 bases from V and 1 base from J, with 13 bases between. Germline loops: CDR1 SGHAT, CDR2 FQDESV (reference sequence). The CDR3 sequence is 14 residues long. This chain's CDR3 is CASTRGGSQETQYF. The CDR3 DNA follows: TGTGCCAGCACCCGTGGTGGGTCCCAAGAGACCCAGTACTTC. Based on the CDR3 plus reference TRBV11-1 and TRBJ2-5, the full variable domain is EAEVAQSPRYKITEKSQAVAFWCDPISGHATLYWYRQILGQGPELLVQFQDESVVDDSQLPKDRFSAERLKGVDSTLKIQPAELGDSAMYLCASTRGGSQETQYFGPGTRLLVL.

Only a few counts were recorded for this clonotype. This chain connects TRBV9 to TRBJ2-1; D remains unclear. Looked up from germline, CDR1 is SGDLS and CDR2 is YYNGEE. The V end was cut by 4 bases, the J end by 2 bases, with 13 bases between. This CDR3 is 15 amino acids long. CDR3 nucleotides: TGTGCCAGCAGCTCCTTGGTCCTCCCCTACAATGAGCAGTTCTTC. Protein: CASSSLVLPYNEQFF.

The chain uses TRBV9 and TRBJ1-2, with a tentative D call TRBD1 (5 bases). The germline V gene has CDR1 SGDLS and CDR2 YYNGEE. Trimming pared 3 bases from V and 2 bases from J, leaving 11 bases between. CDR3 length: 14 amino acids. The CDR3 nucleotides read TGTGCCAGCAGCGGGGGGGGGAGCAACTATGGCTACACCTTC. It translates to CASSGGGSNYGYTF.

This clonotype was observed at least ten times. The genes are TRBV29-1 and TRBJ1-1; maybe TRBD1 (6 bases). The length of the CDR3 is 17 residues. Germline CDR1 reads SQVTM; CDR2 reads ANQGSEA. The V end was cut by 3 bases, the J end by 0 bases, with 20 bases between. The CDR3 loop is CSVDGLVSGQLNTEAFF. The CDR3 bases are TGCAGCGTTGACGGGTTAGTTTCGGGACAACTGAACACTGAAGCTTTCTTT.

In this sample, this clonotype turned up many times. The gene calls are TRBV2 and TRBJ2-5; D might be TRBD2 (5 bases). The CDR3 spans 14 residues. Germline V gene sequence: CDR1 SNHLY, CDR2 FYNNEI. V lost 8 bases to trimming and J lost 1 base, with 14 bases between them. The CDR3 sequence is CASSRGSGQETQYF. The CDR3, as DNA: TGTGCCAGCTCAAGAGGGTCCGGCCAAGAGACCCAGTACTTC.

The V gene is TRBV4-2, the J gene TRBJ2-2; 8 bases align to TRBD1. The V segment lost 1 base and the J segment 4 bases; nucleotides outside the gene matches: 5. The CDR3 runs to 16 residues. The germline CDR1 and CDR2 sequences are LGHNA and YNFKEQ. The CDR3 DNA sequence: TGTGCCAGCAGCCAAGCAGGGGGCAGGAGCACCGGGGAGCTGTTTTTT. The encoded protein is CASSQAGGRSTGELFF.

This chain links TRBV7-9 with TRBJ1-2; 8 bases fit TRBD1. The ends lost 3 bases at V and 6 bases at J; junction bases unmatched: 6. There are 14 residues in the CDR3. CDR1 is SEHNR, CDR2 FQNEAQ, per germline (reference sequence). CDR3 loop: CASSLGQEIHGYTF. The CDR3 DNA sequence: TGTGCCAGCAGCTTGGGACAGGAGATACATGGCTACACCTTC.

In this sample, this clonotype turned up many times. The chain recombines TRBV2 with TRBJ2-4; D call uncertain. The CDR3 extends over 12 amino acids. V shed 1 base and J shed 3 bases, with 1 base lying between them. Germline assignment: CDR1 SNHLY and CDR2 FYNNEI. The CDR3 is CASSEGKNIQYF. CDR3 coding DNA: TGTGCCAGCAGTGAAGGCAAAAACATTCAGTACTTC.